The 13 T cell receptor beta chains below all came from one sample that was sequenced in a study of early T cells in non-severe SARS-CoV-2 infection. Using its own MiXCR run on the 5' RACE reads, TCRdb lists one record per CDR3 protein. This repertoire shows around 62,000 distinct CDR3 sequences, under 15% found once; its top ten account for under 4%. Sequenced: whole blood. Receptors were obtained from an adult who was a healthcare worker with PCR-confirmed SARS-CoV-2 infection or an uninfected control (not recorded which).

This clonotype has a count of ten or more. This chain connects TRBV18 to TRBJ2-7; 9 positions match TRBD1. J lost 1 base, V lost 5 bases, and 6 bases had no gene match. CDR1 is KGHSH, CDR2 LQKENI, per germline. This CDR3 has 15 amino acids. CDR3: CASSSPGQGSYEQYF. Here the CDR3 DNA reads TGTGCCAGCTCATCCCCGGGACAGGGTTCCTACGAGCAGTACTTC.

The V gene is TRBV15, the J gene TRBJ2-7; 9 bases agree with TRBD1. The CDR3 covers 17 residues. Germline V lookup: CDR1 LNHNV, CDR2 YYDKDF (reference sequence). Losses at the gene ends were 0 bases for V and 0 bases for J; bases not matched to a gene: 6. In nucleotides, the CDR3 is TGTGCCACCAGCAGAGATCGCCGGGACAGGGCCTCCTACGAGCAGTACTTC. This codes for CATSRDRRDRASYEQYF.

This clonotype occurred a few times. The rearrangement joins TRBV20-1 to TRBJ2-1; TRBD2 agrees at 12 bases. J lost 7 bases, V lost 8 bases, and 9 bases had no gene match. CDR1 DFQATT and CDR2 SNEGSKA come from the germline V gene (reference sequence). CDR3 length: 14 residues. The CDR3 loop reads CSPTSGGIGNEQFF. The CDR3 DNA sequence: TGCAGTCCCACTAGCGGGGGGATTGGAAATGAGCAGTTCTTC.

The sample holds many counts of this clonotype. The J gene is TRBJ2-2, the V gene TRBV7-6, with D unclear. Between the trimmed V and J ends, which lost 2 bases and 6 bases, there was a span of 1 base. The CDR3 is made up of 11 amino acids. Germline V gene data show CDR1 as SGHVS and CDR2 as FNYEAQ. This chain's CDR3 is CASSLPGELFF. DNA of the CDR3: TGTGCCAGCAGCTTACCCGGGGAGCTGTTTTTT. Full variable domain (outside the CDR3, taken from reference TRBV7-6 and TRBJ2-2): GAGVSQSPRYKVTKRGQDVALRCDPISGHVSLYWYRQALGQGPEFLTYFNYEAQQDKSGLPNDRFSAERPEGSISTLTIQRTEQRDSAMYRCASSLPGELFFGEGSRLTVL.

This clonotype was seen once. The genes are TRBV28 and TRBJ2-7, with TRBD1 as a possible D gene (6 bases). The CDR3 extends over 14 amino acids. Deletions cut 6 bases from V and 2 bases from J, with 14 bases between. The germline V gene encodes CDR1 MDHEN and CDR2 SYDVKM. CDR3 region: CASSQAGEPYEQYF. The DNA of the CDR3 is TGTGCCAGCAGCCAAGCAGGGGAGCCCTACGAGCAGTACTTC.

The CDR3, as DNA: TGTGCCAGCAGTAGGGGAGCGGGAGGGTCCTACGAGCAGTACTTC. It translates to CASSRGAGGSYEQYF. V gene TRBV4-2 combines with J gene TRBJ2-7; the match to TRBD2 covers 10 bases. The ends lost 6 bases at V and 1 base at J; junction bases unmatched: 6. The CDR3 has 15 amino acids. CDR1 is LGHNA, CDR2 YNFKEQ, per germline.

This rearrangement joins TRBV18 to TRBJ1-5; 7 positions agree with TRBD1. Per germline, CDR1 KGHSH and CDR2 LQKENI. The V gene end was trimmed by 2 bases and the J gene end by 5 bases; junction bases not matched to a gene: 6. The CDR3 extends over 15 amino acids. CDR3 nucleotide sequence: TGTGCCAGCTCACCAATCAAGGGGGCGGATCAGCCCCAGCATTTT. Residues: CASSPIKGADQPQHF.

This clonotype was detected only a few times. This sequence joins TRBV29-1 and TRBJ2-1; 9 nucleotides agree with TRBD2. CDR1 is SQVTM, CDR2 ANQGSEA, per germline. Trimming cost V 2 bases and J 9 bases; bases outside gene matches: 5. The CDR3 length is 13 residues. DNA for the CDR3: TGCAGCGTTGAACCCGGACTAGCGCGTGAGCAGTTCTTC. Residues: CSVEPGLAREQFF.

This clonotype was seen only a few times. The V gene is TRBV20-1, the J gene TRBJ2-5; D may be TRBD1 or TRBD2 (5 bases each). The CDR3 spans 12 residues. CDR1 is DFQATT and CDR2 is SNEGSKA in the germline V gene (reference sequence). V lost 2 bases and J lost 4, with 8 bases in between. CDR3 coding DNA: TGCAGTGCTAGACGTGGGGGAGAGACCCAGTACTTC. It specifies CSARRGGETQYF.

Ten or more counts support this clonotype. The gene calls are TRBV27 and TRBJ2-1; 14 positions agree with TRBD2. The junction had 15 bases not matched to a gene; V was cut back by 6 bases and J by 5 bases. CDR1 is MNHEY and CDR2 is SMNVEV in the germline V gene (reference sequence). The CDR3 has 19 residues. The CDR3 sequence: CASRARLAGGMGTDNEQFF. In DNA form, the CDR3 reads TGTGCCAGCAGGGCCCGACTAGCGGGAGGGATGGGCACGGACAATGAGCAGTTCTTC.

This clonotype was seen only a few times. This chain connects TRBV12-3 or TRBV12-4 to TRBJ1-6, with D uncertain. V gave up 5 bases and J gave up 12 bases, with 14 bases separating them. This CDR3 has 13 residues. CDR3 sequence reads: CASSPRVSLPLHF. The CDR3 DNA sequence: TGTGCCAGCAGTCCCCGTGTTTCCTTACCCCTCCACTTT.

This clonotype was counted only a few times. The gene calls are TRBV7-9 and TRBJ1-4, with D tentatively TRBD1 (6 bases). This CDR3 comprises 15 residues. Trimming removed 4 bases from V and 8 bases from J, with 17 bases in between. From germline, CDR1 is SEHNR and CDR2 FQNEAQ (reference sequence). CDR3 residues: CASSSTRQDREKLFF. The CDR3 nucleotides are TGTGCCAGCAGCTCAACCAGACAGGACAGAGAAAAACTGTTTTTT.

This clonotype occurred a few times. The chain links TRBV15 to TRBJ1-5; D may be TRBD1 (6 bases). The CDR3 loop spans 14 amino acids. Trimming took off 3 bases at V and 4 bases at J, with 10 bases between the two ends. Per the germline V gene, CDR1 is LNHNV and CDR2 is YYDKDF (reference sequence). This chain's CDR3 is CATSRDRGNQPQHF. In DNA, the CDR3 is TGTGCCACCAGCAGGGACAGAGGGAATCAGCCCCAGCATTTT.